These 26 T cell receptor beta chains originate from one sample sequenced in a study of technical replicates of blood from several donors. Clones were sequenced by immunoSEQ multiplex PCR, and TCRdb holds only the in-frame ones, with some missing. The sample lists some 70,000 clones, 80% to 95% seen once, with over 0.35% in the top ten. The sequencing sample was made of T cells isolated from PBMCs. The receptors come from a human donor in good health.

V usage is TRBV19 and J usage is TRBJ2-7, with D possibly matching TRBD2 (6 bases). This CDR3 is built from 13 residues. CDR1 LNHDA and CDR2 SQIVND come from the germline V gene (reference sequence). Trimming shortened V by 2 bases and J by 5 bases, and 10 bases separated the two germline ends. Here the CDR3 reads CASSIRGIHEQYF. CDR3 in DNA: TGTGCCAGTAGTATACGGGGGATCCACGAGCAGTACTTC.

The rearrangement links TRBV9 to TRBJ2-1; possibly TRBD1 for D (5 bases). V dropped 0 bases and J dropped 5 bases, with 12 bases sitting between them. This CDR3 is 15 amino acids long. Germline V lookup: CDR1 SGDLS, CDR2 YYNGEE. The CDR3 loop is CASSVDFGHNNEQFF. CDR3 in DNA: TGTGCCAGCAGCGTAGACTTTGGACACAACAATGAGCAGTTCTTC.

The CDR3 DNA reads as TGTGCCAGCAGTTTATTAAGCGTACACACAGATACGCAGTATTTT. As protein: CASSLLSVHTDTQYF. The chain employs TRBV27 and TRBJ2-3; D remains ambiguous. The CDR3 has 15 residues. CDR1 is MNHEY, CDR2 SMNVEV, per germline (reference sequence). V was pared by 1 base and J by 2 bases, with 10 bases between.

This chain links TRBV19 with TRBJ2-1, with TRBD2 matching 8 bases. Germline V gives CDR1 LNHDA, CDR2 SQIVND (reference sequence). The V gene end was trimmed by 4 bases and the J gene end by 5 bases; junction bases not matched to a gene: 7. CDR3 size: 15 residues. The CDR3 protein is CASSTRLAHHNEQFF. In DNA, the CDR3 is TGTGCCAGTAGTACCCGACTAGCGCATCACAATGAGCAGTTCTTC.

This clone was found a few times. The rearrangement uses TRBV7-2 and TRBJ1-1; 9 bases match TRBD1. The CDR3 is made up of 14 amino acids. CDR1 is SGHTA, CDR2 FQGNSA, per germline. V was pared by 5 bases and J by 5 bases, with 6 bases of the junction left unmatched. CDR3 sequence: CASSTLDRGTEAFF. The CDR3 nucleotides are TGTGCCAGCAGCACACTAGACAGGGGGACTGAAGCTTTCTTT.

The CDR3 loop is CASNLDSSGNTIYF. CDR3 in DNA: TGTGCCAGCAATTTAGACAGCTCTGGAAACACCATATATTTT. The chain uses TRBV6-1 and TRBJ1-3, with a possible D match to TRBD1 (5 bases). Trimming stripped 7 bases from V and 0 bases from J, with 10 bases between. Germline V gene data show CDR1 as MNHNS and CDR2 as SASEGT. There are 14 residues in the CDR3.

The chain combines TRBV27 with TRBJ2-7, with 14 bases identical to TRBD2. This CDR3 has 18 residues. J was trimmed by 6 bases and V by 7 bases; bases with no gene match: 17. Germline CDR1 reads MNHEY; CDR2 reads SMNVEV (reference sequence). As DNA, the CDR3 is TGTGCCAGCACCCCCCAATCGGGACTAGCGGGAGTGCGGAGCGAGCAGTACTTC. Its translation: CASTPQSGLAGVRSEQYF.

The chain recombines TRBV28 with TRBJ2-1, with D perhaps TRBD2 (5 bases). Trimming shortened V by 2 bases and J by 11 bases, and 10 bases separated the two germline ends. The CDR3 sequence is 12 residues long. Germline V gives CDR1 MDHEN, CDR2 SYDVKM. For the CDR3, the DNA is TGTGCCAGCAGTTTACGAGCGGACCAGCAGTTCTTC. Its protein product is CASSLRADQQFF. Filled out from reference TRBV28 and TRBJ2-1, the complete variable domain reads DVKVTQSSRYLVKRTGEKVFLECVQDMDHENMFWYRQDPGLGLRLIYFSYDVKMKEKGDIPEGYSVSREKKERFSLILESASTNQTSMYLCASSLRADQQFFGPGTRLTVL.

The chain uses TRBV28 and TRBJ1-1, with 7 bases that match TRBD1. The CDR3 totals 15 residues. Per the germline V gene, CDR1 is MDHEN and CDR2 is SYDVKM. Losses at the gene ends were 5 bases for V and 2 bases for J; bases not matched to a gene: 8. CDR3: CASSTRDSYNTEAFF. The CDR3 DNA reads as TGTGCCAGCAGTACCCGGGACAGTTATAACACTGAAGCTTTCTTT.

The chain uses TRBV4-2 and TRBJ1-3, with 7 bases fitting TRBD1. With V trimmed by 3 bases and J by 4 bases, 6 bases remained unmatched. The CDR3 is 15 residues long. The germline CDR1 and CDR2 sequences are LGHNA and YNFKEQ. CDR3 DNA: TGTGCCAGCAGCCATTACGGGGACAGAGGAAACACCATATATTTT. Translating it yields CASSHYGDRGNTIYF.

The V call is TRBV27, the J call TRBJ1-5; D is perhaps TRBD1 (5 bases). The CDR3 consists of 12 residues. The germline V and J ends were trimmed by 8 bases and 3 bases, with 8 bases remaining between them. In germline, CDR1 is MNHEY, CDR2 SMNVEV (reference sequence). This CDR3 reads CASRGTNQPQHF. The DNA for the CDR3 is TGTGCCAGCCGCGGGACCAATCAGCCCCAGCATTTT.

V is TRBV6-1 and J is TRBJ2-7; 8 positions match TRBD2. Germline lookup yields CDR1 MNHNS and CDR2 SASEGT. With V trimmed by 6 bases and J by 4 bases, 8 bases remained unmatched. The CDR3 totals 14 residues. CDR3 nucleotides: TGTGCCAGCAGGTCGCTAGTAGCGGGGTACGAGCAGTACTTC. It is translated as CASRSLVAGYEQYF.

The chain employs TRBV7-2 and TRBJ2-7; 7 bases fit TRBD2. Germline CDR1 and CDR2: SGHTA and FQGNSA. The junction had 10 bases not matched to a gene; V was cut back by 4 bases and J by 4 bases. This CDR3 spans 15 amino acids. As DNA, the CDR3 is TGTGCCAGCAGCTCGGACTTACCGCGGGGGTACGAGCAGTACTTC. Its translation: CASSSDLPRGYEQYF.

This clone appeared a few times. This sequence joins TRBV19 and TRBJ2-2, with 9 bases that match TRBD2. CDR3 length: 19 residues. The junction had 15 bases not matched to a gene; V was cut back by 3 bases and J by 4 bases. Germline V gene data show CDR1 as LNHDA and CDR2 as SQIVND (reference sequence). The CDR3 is CASSILPVAGEIFTGELFF. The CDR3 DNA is TGTGCCAGTAGTATCCTCCCCGTAGCGGGAGAAATCTTCACCGGGGAGCTGTTTTTT.

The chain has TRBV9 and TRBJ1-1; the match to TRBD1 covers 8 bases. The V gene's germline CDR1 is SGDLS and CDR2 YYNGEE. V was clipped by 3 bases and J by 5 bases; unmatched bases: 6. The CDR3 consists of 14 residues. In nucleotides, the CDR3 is TGTGCCAGCAGCGGTAGCAGGGGGCGAACTGAAGCTTTCTTT. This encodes CASSGSRGRTEAFF.

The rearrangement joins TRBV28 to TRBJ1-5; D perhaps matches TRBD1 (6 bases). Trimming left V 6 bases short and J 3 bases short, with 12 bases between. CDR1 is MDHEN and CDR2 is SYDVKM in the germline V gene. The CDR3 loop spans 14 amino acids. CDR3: CASRTRQVNQPQHF. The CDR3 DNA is TGTGCCAGCAGGACCCGACAGGTCAATCAGCCCCAGCATTTT.

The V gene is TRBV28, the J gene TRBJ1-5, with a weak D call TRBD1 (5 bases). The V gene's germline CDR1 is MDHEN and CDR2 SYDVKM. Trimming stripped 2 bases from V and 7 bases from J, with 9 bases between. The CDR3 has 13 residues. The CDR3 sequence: CASSLQGVQPQHF. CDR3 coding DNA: TGTGCCAGCAGTTTACAAGGGGTACAGCCCCAGCATTTT.

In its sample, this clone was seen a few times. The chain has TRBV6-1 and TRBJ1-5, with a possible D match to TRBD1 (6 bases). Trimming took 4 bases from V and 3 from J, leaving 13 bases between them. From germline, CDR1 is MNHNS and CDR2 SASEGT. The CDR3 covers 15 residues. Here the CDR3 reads CASSADRWDNQPQHF. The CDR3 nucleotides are TGTGCCAGCAGTGCCGACAGGTGGGACAATCAGCCCCAGCATTTT.

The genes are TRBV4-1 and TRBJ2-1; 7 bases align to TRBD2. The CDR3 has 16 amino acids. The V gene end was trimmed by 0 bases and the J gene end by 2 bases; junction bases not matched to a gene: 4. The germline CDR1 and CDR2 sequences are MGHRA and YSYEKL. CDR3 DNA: TGCGCCAGCAGCCAAGATGGGGCGGGAGCCTACAATGAGCAGTTCTTC. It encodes CASSQDGAGAYNEQFF.

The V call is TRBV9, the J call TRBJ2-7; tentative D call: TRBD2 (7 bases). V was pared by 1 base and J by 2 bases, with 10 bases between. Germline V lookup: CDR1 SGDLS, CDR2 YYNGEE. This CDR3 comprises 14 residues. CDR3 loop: CASSVRGGTYEQYF. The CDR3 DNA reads TGTGCCAGCAGCGTAAGGGGGGGGACCTACGAGCAGTACTTC.

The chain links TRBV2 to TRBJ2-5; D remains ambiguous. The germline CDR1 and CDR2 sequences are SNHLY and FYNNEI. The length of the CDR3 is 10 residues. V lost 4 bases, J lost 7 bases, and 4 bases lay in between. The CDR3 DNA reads TGTGCCAGCAGTGCCTCGACCCAGTACTTC. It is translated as CASSASTQYF.

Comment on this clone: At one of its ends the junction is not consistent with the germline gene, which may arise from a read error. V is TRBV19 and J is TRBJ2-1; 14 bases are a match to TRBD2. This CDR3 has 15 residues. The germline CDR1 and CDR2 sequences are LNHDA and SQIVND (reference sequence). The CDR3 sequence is CATSPGTSGSNEQFF. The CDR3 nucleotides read TGTGCCACTAGTCCCGGGACTAGCGGGAGCAATGAGCAGTTCTTC.

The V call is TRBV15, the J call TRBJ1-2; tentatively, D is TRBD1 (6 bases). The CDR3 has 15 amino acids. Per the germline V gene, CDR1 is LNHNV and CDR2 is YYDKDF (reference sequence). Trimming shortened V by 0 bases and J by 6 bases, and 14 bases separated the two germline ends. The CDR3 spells CATSRDRGQGNGYTF. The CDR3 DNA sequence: TGTGCCACCAGCAGAGATCGAGGGCAGGGGAATGGCTACACCTTC.

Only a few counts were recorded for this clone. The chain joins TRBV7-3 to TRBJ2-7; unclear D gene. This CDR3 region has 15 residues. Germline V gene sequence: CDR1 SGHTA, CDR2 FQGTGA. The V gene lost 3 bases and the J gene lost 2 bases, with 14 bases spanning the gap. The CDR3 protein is CASSFFGGTTYEQYF. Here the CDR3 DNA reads TGTGCCAGCAGCTTTTTCGGCGGTACCACCTACGAGCAGTACTTC.

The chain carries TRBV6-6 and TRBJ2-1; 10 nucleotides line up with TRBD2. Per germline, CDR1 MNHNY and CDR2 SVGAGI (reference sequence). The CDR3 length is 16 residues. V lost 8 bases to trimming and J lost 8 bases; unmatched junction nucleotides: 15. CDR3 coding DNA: TGTGCCAGCCGAAGGTGGCTAGCGGGAGCTGGGGATGAGCAGTTCTTC. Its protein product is CASRRWLAGAGDEQFF.

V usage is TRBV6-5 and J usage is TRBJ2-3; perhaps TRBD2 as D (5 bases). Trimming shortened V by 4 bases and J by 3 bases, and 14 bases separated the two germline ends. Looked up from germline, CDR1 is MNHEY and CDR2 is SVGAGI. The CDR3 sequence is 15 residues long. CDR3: CASSFFRSGTDTQYF. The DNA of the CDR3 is TGTGCCAGCAGTTTTTTCCGCTCGGGGACAGATACGCAGTATTTT.